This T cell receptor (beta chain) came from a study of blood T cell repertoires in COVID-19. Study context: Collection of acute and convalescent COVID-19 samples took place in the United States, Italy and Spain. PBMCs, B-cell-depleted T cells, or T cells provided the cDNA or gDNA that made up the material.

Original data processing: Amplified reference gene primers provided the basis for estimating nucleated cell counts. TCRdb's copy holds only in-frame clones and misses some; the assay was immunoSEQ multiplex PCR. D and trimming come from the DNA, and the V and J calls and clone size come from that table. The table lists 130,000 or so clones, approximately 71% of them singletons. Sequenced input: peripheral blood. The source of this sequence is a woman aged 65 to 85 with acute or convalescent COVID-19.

The CDR3 sequence is CASSRQYQPMRGRALDTQYF. The CDR3 DNA sequence: TGTGCCAGCAGTCGACAGTACCAACCTATGCGCGGGAGGGCGTTAGATACGCAGTATTTT. The chain links TRBV28 to TRBJ2-3, with 9 bases fitting TRBD2. The CDR3 extends over 20 amino acids. In germline, CDR1 is MDHEN, CDR2 SYDVKM. The trim removed 5 bases at V and 5 bases at J, leaving 23 bases unmatched.